A single sample gave rise to the 18 T cell receptor beta chains below, sequenced in a study of tumour-infiltrating T cells in Burkitt lymphoma. Repertoires were generated with immunoSEQ multiplex PCR, while TCRdb's copy carries only in-frame clones and drops some. In the table there are around 14,000 clones, roughly 73% of which are singletons. Sequencing was done on a sample of tumor tissue. These receptors were collected from a human donor with diffuse large B-cell lymphoma.

This clone is categorized as medium-sized. The chain uses TRBV27 and TRBJ2-7, with D possibly being TRBD2 (6 bases). This CDR3 has 14 residues. From germline, CDR1 is MNHEY and CDR2 SMNVEV (reference sequence). Trimming shortened V by 1 base and J by 4 bases, and 11 bases separated the two germline ends. In DNA form, the CDR3 reads TGTGCCAGCAGTTTATTCGCAGGAGGGTACGAGCAGTACTTC. This encodes CASSLFAGGYEQYF.

The chain carries TRBV7-3 and TRBJ2-1; 11 nucleotides agree with TRBD2. Germline-derived CDR1 and CDR2 are SGHTA and FQGTGA. The CDR3 spans 16 residues. The V gene end was trimmed by 5 bases and the J gene end by 7 bases; junction bases not matched to a gene: 10. CDR3 in DNA: TGTGCCAGCAGCCCACTAGCGGGAGCCACTTGGAATGAGCAGTTCTTC. It yields the protein CASSPLAGATWNEQFF.

This clone has more than one count but fewer than ten. The rearrangement joins TRBV6-5 to TRBJ1-5; a weak D match, TRBD1 (5 bases). Germline values: CDR1 MNHEY, CDR2 SVGAGI. The CDR3 totals 13 residues. With 6 bases removed from V and 5 bases from J, the gap between germline ends came to 11 bases. The DNA for the CDR3 is TGTGCCAGCAGCCCTCGGGGCGATCAGCCCCAGCATTTT. Its translation is CASSPRGDQPQHF.

The CDR3 is CSSITESSNYGYTF. For the CDR3, the DNA is TGCAGCTCTATTACGGAGTCATCTAACTATGGCTACACCTTC. The chain joins TRBV29-1 to TRBJ1-2, with D unresolved. The germline gives CDR1 SQVTM, CDR2 ANQGSEA. The CDR3 loop spans 14 amino acids. V shed 8 bases and J shed 0 bases, with 16 bases lying between them. Full variable domain (remainder filled in from reference TRBV29-1 and TRBJ1-2): SAVISQKPSRDICQRGTSLTIQCQVDSQVTMMFWYRQQPGQSLTLIATANQGSEATYESGFVIDKFPISRPNLTFSTLTVSNMSPEDSSIYLCSSITESSNYGYTFGSGTRLTVV.

The rearrangement joins TRBV7-9 to TRBJ2-7; D remains ambiguous. The V gene's germline CDR1 is SEHNR and CDR2 FQNEAQ (reference sequence). The CDR3 is 15 amino acids. Trimming left V 0 bases short and J 1 base short, with 10 bases between. Written as DNA, the CDR3 is TGTGCCAGCAGCTTAGCCCGGACGGTGTCCTACGAGCAGTACTTC. It codes for CASSLARTVSYEQYF.

The genes are TRBV5-1 and TRBJ2-2; D possibly corresponds to TRBD1 (5 bases). V gave up 6 bases and J gave up 5 bases, with 20 bases separating them. In germline, CDR1 is SGHRS, CDR2 YFSETQ. The CDR3 totals 16 residues. The CDR3 reads CASKDAKQGDTGELFF. For the CDR3, the DNA is TGCGCCAGCAAGGACGCAAAACAAGGGGATACCGGGGAGCTGTTTTTT.

The chain uses TRBV4-1 and TRBJ2-7; D gene ambiguous. V lost 1 base and J lost 0, with 10 bases in between. Germline V gene sequence: CDR1 MGHRA, CDR2 YSYEKL. The CDR3 is 15 amino acids. Here the CDR3 DNA reads TGCGCCAGCAGCCAAGTAGGCGACCGCTCCTACGAGCAGTACGTC. The encoded protein is CASSQVGDRSYEQYV.

This chain uses TRBV5-5 with TRBJ1-1; D uncertain. The CDR3 sequence is 13 residues long. V lost 4 bases, J lost 1 base, and 8 bases lay in between. CDR1 is SGHKS and CDR2 is YYEKEE in the germline V gene (reference sequence). The CDR3 coding sequence is TGTGCCAGCAGCAGAGGGCGGAACACTGAAGCTTTCTTT. Translating it yields CASSRGRNTEAFF.

V and J are TRBV27 and TRBJ2-7, with D perhaps TRBD1 or TRBD2 (5 bases each). Trimming removed 5 bases from V and 0 bases from J, with 11 bases in between. Germline assignment: CDR1 MNHEY and CDR2 SMNVEV (reference sequence). There are 14 residues in the CDR3. This CDR3 is CASSPPGTSYEQYF. In DNA, the CDR3 is TGTGCCAGCAGTCCCCCCGGGACCTCCTACGAGCAGTACTTC.

This chain uses TRBV7-6 with TRBJ1-1; TRBD1 agrees at 9 bases. The CDR3 runs to 13 residues. The germline V gene has CDR1 SGHVS and CDR2 FNYEAQ. V lost 5 bases, J lost 5 bases, and 3 bases stayed unmatched. The CDR3 region is CASSDDRGTEAFF. DNA for the CDR3: TGTGCCAGCAGCGACGACAGGGGGACTGAAGCTTTCTTT.

In its sample, this clone is medium-sized (0.01 to 0.1%). The J gene is TRBJ1-2, the V gene TRBV9; D not certain. V lost 4 bases and J 5 bases, leaving 24 bases between the germline ends. The CDR3 has 17 amino acids. Germline values: CDR1 SGDLS, CDR2 YYNGEE. CDR3 sequence: CASSPTTRAPVLYGYTF. CDR3 nucleotides: TGTGCCAGCAGCCCTACGACCCGGGCGCCCGTGTTGTATGGCTACACCTTC. Supplemented by reference TRBV9 and TRBJ1-2, the full variable domain reads DSGVTQTPKHLITATGQRVTLRCSPRSGDLSVYWYQQSLDQGLQFLIQYYNGEERAKGNILERFSAQQFPDLHSELNLSSLELGDSALYFCASSPTTRAPVLYGYTFGSGTRLTVV.

The V gene is TRBV18, the J gene TRBJ2-5; no firm D call. Trimming cost V 3 bases and J 8 bases, with 10 bases left between them. The CDR3 covers 12 residues. From germline, CDR1 is KGHSH and CDR2 LQKENI. DNA of the CDR3: TGTGCCAGCTCACCCGCCCCCGGTACCCAGTACTTC. Translated, it gives CASSPAPGTQYF.

The rearrangement links TRBV7-9 to TRBJ1-2; TRBD1 matches 7 bases. Germline CDR1 and CDR2: SEHNR and FQNEAQ (reference sequence). CDR3 length equals 18 residues. J lost 1 base, V lost 5 bases, and 16 bases had no gene match. The CDR3 DNA follows: TGTGCCAGCAGCGGGCGATTCTCGGACAGGCGAATTAACTATGGCTACACCTTC. It is translated as CASSGRFSDRRINYGYTF.

The rearrangement uses TRBV6-1 and TRBJ2-3; D uncertain. Germline CDR1 reads MNHNS; CDR2 reads SASEGT. The CDR3 consists of 16 residues. Trimming stripped 2 bases from V and 0 bases from J, with 12 bases between. The CDR3 coding sequence is TGTGCCAGCAGTGAAATCGGCAGGTTAAGCACAGATACGCAGTATTTT. Translating it yields CASSEIGRLSTDTQYF.

This clone turned up a few times. The chain links TRBV15 to TRBJ2-7; D tentatively fits TRBD1 or TRBD2 (5 bases each). V lost 0 bases, J lost 2 bases, and 14 bases lay in between. CDR1 and CDR2 from the germline V gene are LNHNV and YYDKDF (reference sequence). CDR3 size: 16 residues. CDR3 nucleotides: TGTGCCACCAGCAGAGATTTTGGGGACGGCGCCTACGAGCAGTACTTC. Residues: CATSRDFGDGAYEQYF.

Only one count was recorded for this clone. The chain employs TRBV6-6 and TRBJ2-7; TRBD2 aligns across 11 bases. J lost 1 base, V lost 4 bases, and 3 bases had no gene match. The germline CDR1 and CDR2 sequences are MNHNY and SVGAGI (reference sequence). The CDR3 runs to 15 residues. The CDR3 sequence: CASSWTSGQSYEQYF. The CDR3 nucleotides are TGTGCCAGCAGTTGGACTAGCGGGCAATCCTACGAGCAGTACTTC.

V and J are TRBV20-1 and TRBJ2-7; D may be TRBD1 or TRBD2 (5 bases each). Germline V gives CDR1 DFQATT, CDR2 SNEGSKA (reference sequence). The CDR3 is 11 amino acids. In DNA, the CDR3 is TGCAGCGTTTGGGACGGCTACGAGCAGTACTTC. Translated: CSVWDGYEQYF.

The gene calls are TRBV2 and TRBJ1-1; D perhaps matches TRBD1 (6 bases). This CDR3 spans 15 amino acids. V was clipped by 7 bases and J by 0 bases, with 15 bases between them. Germline V gives CDR1 SNHLY, CDR2 FYNNEI. The CDR3 nucleotides are TGTGCCAGCAATGGCAGGGGATCCATGAACACTGAAGCTTTCTTT. This sequence encodes CASNGRGSMNTEAFF.